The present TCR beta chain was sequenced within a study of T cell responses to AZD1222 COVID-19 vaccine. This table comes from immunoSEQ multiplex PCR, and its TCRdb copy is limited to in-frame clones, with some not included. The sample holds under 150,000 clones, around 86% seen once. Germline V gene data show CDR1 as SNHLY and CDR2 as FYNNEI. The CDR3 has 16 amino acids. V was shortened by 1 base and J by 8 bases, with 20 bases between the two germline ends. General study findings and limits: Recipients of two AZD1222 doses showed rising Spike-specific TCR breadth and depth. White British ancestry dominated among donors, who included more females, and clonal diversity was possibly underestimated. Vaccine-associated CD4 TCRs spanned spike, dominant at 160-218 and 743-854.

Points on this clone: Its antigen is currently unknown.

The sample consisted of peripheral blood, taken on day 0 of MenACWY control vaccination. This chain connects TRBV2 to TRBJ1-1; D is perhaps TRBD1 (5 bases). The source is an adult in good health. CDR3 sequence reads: CASSEGWRGVVREAFF. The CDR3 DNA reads TGTGCCAGCAGTGAAGGGTGGCGGGGCGTCGTCCGAGAAGCTTTCTTT.